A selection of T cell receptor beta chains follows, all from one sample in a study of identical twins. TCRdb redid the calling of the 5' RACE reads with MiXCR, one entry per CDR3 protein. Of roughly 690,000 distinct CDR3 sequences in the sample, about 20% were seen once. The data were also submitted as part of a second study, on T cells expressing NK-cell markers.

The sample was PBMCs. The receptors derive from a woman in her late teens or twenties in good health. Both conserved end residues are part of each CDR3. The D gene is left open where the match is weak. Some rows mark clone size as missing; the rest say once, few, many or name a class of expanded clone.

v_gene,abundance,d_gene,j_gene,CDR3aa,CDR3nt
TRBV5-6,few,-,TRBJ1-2,CASSFGWTNYGYTF,TGTGCCAGCAGCTTTGGGTGGACTAACTATGGCTACACCTTC
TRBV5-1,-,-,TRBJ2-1,CASSSNKGGGNEQFF,TGCGCCAGCAGCTCCAACAAGGGTGGTGGCAATGAGCAGTTCTTC
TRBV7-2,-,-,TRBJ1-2,CVSSLRMGGYTF,TGTGTCAGCAGCTTAAGGATGGGGGGCTACACCTTC
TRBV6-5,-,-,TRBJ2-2,CASRRYTGELFF,TGTGCCAGCAGGCGCTACACCGGGGAGCTGTTTTTT
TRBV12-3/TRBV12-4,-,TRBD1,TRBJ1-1,CASSLTGTGAFF,TGTGCCAGCAGTTTAACGGGGACAGGAGCTTTCTTT
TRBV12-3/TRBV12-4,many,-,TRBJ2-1,CASSPQADNNEQFF,TGTGCCAGCAGTCCCCAGGCGGACAACAATGAGCAGTTCTTC
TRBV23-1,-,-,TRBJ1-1,CASIWISGTEAFF,TGCGCCAGCATTTGGATATCTGGCACTGAAGCTTTCTTT
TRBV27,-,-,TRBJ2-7,CATALTGGYEQYF,TGTGCCACCGCCCTAACAGGTGGCTACGAGCAGTACTTC
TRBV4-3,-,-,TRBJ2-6,CASSQDRARPNRANVLTF,TGCGCCAGCAGCCAAGATAGGGCCCGCCCCAACCGGGCCAACGTCCTGACTTTC
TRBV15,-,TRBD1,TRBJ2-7,CATSIRPGQGAYEQYF,TGTGCCACCAGCATCAGACCGGGACAGGGGGCCTACGAGCAGTACTTC
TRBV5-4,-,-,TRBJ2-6,CASSLAKTAYVSGANVLTF,TGTGCCAGCAGCTTGGCCAAGACGGCGTATGTCTCTGGGGCCAACGTCCTGACTTTC
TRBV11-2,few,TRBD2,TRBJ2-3,CASSLWSGGSTDTQYF,TGTGCCAGCAGCTTATGGAGCGGGGGGTCGACAGATACGCAGTATTTT
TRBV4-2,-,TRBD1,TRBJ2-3,CASSPSTGGGGTQYF,TGTGCCAGCAGCCCCTCAACAGGGGGAGGTGGTACGCAGTATTTT
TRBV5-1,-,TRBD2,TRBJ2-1,CASSTGTILNEQFF,TGCGCCAGCAGTACCGGGACTATCTTGAATGAGCAGTTCTTC
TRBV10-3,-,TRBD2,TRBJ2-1,CAIRGSGSWNEQFF,TGTGCCATCAGGGGTAGCGGGAGTTGGAATGAGCAGTTCTTC
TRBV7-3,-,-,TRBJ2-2,CASSATGTGELFF,TGTGCCAGCAGCGCAACGGGCACCGGGGAGCTGTTTTTT
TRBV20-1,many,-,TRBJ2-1,CSASGTGAGNEQFF,TGCAGTGCTAGCGGAACGGGAGCCGGCAATGAGCAGTTCTTC
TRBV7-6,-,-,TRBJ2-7,CASSLFDTGYEQYF,TGTGCCAGCAGCTTATTCGATACAGGCTACGAGCAGTACTTC
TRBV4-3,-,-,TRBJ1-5,CASSQDVYSENQPQHF,TGCGCCAGCAGCCAAGACGTTTACAGCGAAAATCAGCCCCAGCATTTT
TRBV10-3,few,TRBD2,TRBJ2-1,CAISDQRDYNEQFF,TGTGCCATCAGTGACCAGCGGGACTACAATGAGCAGTTCTTC
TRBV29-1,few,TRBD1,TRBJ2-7,CSVVQGVDEQYF,TGCAGCGTAGTACAGGGGGTCGACGAGCAGTACTTC
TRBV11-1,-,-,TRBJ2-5,CASSLTWETQYF,TGTGCCAGCAGCTTGACCTGGGAGACCCAGTACTTC
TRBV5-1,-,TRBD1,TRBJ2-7,CASSLGQGGLYEQYF,TGCGCCAGCAGCTTGGGACAGGGGGGACTCTACGAGCAGTACTTC
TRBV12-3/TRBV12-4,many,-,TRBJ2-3,CASSLVGDTDTQYF,TGTGCCAGCAGTTTGGTAGGGGACACAGATACGCAGTATTTT
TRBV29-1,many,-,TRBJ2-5,CSVVSAGSVTQYF,TGCAGCGTTGTTTCAGCCGGTAGTGTGACCCAGTACTTC
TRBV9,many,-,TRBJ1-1,CASSVAVHDTEAFF,TGTGCCAGCAGCGTAGCGGTCCACGACACTGAAGCTTTCTTT
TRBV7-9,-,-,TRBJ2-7,CASSFSGFYEQYF,TGTGCCAGCAGCTTTTCAGGGTTCTACGAGCAGTACTTC
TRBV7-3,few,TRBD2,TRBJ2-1,CASSSQPGLDEFF,TGTGCCAGCAGCTCGCAGCCGGGACTAGACGAGTTCTTC
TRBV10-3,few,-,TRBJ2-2,CAIGAGVFGGELFF,TGTGCCATCGGGGCAGGGGTCTTTGGCGGGGAGCTGTTTTTT
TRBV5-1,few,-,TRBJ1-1,CASSLVAGTTEAFF,TGCGCCAGCAGCTTGGTGGCGGGGACGACTGAAGCTTTCTTT
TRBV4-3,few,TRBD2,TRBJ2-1,CASSQRAGGGYNEQFF,TGCGCCAGCAGCCAACGGGCGGGAGGAGGCTACAATGAGCAGTTCTTC
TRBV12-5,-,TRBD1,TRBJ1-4,CASGPQGSEKLFF,TGTGCTAGTGGTCCACAGGGGAGCGAAAAACTGTTTTTT
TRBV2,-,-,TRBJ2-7,CASSVDFSYEQYF,TGTGCCAGCAGTGTTGACTTTTCCTACGAGCAGTACTTC
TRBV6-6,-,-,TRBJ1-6,CASRQGMNSPLHF,TGTGCCAGCAGGCAGGGGATGAATTCACCCCTCCACTTT
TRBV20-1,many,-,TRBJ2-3,CSARWSTDTQYF,TGCAGTGCTAGATGGAGCACAGATACGCAGTATTTT
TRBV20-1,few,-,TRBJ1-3,CSARKGGEGNTIYF,TGCAGTGCGCGGAAGGGAGGAGAGGGAAACACCATATATTTT
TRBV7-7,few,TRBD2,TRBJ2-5,CASSSGTSSETQYF,TGTGCCAGCAGCTCCGGGACTAGTTCGGAGACCCAGTACTTC
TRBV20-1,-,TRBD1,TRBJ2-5,CSARTYRGQETQYF,TGCAGTGCTAGAACCTACAGGGGGCAAGAGACCCAGTACTTC
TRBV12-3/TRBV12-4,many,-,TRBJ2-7,CASKGPGGPEQYF,TGTGCCAGCAAGGGGCCGGGGGGCCCCGAGCAGTACTTC